The sequence of this T cell receptor (beta chain) was determined in a study of beta chain features in type 1 diabetes. On the study more broadly: Sorted cells examined across all samples numbered 107,917,701.

TCRB transcripts that were expressed got sequenced, as all of the isolated RNA had been reverse transcribed. Assay: immunoSEQ multiplex PCR; the TCRdb copy retains only in-frame clones and omits some. The data hold under 150,000 clones, with around 15% observed a single time. Broader study findings: Within the patient group, naive, central memory and Treg TCRB repertoires appeared more similar to each other than within healthy donors. Equally in patients and controls, PCR might preferentially amplify shorter templates. TCRB CDR3s were moderately but significantly shorter in Type 1 diabetes patients in all four CD4+ subsets.

Sorted populations all had greater than 98% purity. The V gene's germline CDR1 is SQVTM and CDR2 ANQGSEA. The V end was cut by 7 bases, the J end by 5 bases, with 14 bases between. The CDR3 consists of 13 residues. On this clone itself: What it binds is not known.

The TCR comes from a man between 18 and 29 years old with type 1 diabetes. The J gene is TRBJ1-4, the V gene TRBV29-1; D call uncertain. Sequenced: central memory CD4+ T cells from blood. This chain's CDR3 is CSGAASGNEKLFF. Written as DNA, the CDR3 is TGCAGCGGTGCCGCCAGCGGGAATGAAAAACTGTTTTTT. Drawing the rest from reference TRBV29-1 and TRBJ1-4, the complete variable domain is SAVISQKPSRDICQRGTSLTIQCQVDSQVTMMFWYRQQPGQSLTLIATANQGSEATYESGFVIDKFPISRPNLTFSTLTVSNMSPEDSSIYLCSGAASGNEKLFFGSGTQLSVL.